These 28 T cell receptor beta chains were all obtained from the same sample, sequenced in a study of T cell responses to AZD1222 COVID-19 vaccine (TCRdb year 2021). In the paper's terms, the time point label means: about 28 days (+/-7) after the second vaccine dose. Libraries came from the immunoSEQ multiplex PCR assay. What TCRdb holds here is the immuneACCESS table cut down to in-frame rearrangements. Part of the clones is not present; checked against another copy, under half of the missing clones reflect an unresolved V gene, and the others are unexplained. The sample table shows roughly 180,000 clones, and roughly nine tenths are seen once. The ten largest clones capture approximately 1.6% of the sample. The specimen was peripheral blood, collected 28 days after the second AZD1222 dose. These receptors all stem from an adult who received the AZD1222 COVID-19 vaccine.

The J gene is TRBJ1-3, the V gene TRBV5-1; D ambiguous. The CDR3 sequence is 15 residues long. Germline V gene data show CDR1 as SGHRS and CDR2 as YFSETQ. The ends were cut back, 4 bases at V and 0 bases at J, with 11 bases in the middle. CDR3 DNA sequence: TGCGCCAGCAGCCGGACGTCCTCCTCTGGAAACACCATATATTTT. Its translation is CASSRTSSSGNTIYF.

This sequence joins TRBV7-9 and TRBJ1-4, with D perhaps TRBD1 (5 bases). The CDR3 length is 17 residues. V was cut by 1 base and J by 0 bases, with 12 bases left in between. Germline-derived CDR1 and CDR2 are SEHNR and FQNEAQ (reference sequence). CDR3 DNA: TGTGCCAGCAGCTTAGGGCAGGGAGTCCCAACTAATGAAAAACTGTTTTTT. As protein: CASSLGQGVPTNEKLFF.

This chain uses TRBV18 with TRBJ1-1; D is perhaps TRBD1 (5 bases). Germline V gene data show CDR1 as KGHSH and CDR2 as LQKENI. This CDR3 spans 14 amino acids. Trimming removed 4 bases from V and 0 bases from J, with 9 bases in between. The CDR3 protein is CASSLTAVNTEAFF. CDR3 nucleotide sequence: TGTGCCAGCTCACTGACAGCTGTGAACACTGAAGCTTTCTTT.

Here the CDR3 DNA reads TGTGCCAGCTCACCAGGGTTTAGCACTGAAGCTTTCTTT. Translation gives CASSPGFSTEAFF. The chain employs TRBV18 and TRBJ1-1; no firm D call. Trimming removed 2 bases at V and 4 bases at J, with 8 bases between. Looked up from germline, CDR1 is KGHSH and CDR2 is LQKENI. CDR3 length equals 13 residues. Filled out from reference TRBV18 and TRBJ1-1, the complete variable domain reads NAGVMQNPRHLVRRRGQEARLRCSPMKGHSHVYWYRQLPEEGLKFMVYLQKENIIDESGMPKERFSAEFPKEGPSILRIQQVVRGDSAAYFCASSPGFSTEAFFGQGTRLTVV.

The V call is TRBV29-1, the J call TRBJ2-1; D perhaps matches TRBD1 (6 bases). V was trimmed by 2 bases and J by 2 bases, leaving 16 bases between them. This CDR3 contains 16 residues. Germline V gene data show CDR1 as SQVTM and CDR2 as ANQGSEA. Written as DNA, the CDR3 is TGCAGCGTTGAAAATAGGACAGCTTCAACCTACAATGAGCAGTTCTTC. Translation gives CSVENRTASTYNEQFF.

The rearrangement joins TRBV12-5 to TRBJ2-7; D is possibly TRBD1 (6 bases). Trimming pared 3 bases from V and 1 base from J, leaving 16 bases between. This CDR3 is built from 16 residues. CDR1 and CDR2 (germline): LGHNT, FRNRAP. The CDR3 DNA reads as TGTGCTAGTGGTTTTACTGGACAGACCGCTTCCTACGAGCAGTACTTC. This sequence encodes CASGFTGQTASYEQYF.

The chain combines TRBV10-2 with TRBJ1-5; D is unresolved. There are 12 residues in the CDR3. Trimming removed 8 bases from V and 7 bases from J, with 12 bases in between. CDR1 WSHSY and CDR2 SAAADI come from the germline V gene. The CDR3 DNA is TGCGCCAGCGGGATAACAGAACAGCCCCAGCATTTT. Translation: CASGITEQPQHF.

V is TRBV6-2 or TRBV6-3 and J is TRBJ1-5; 10 nucleotides agree with TRBD1. CDR3 length equals 16 residues. The ends lost 1 base at V and 1 base at J; junction bases unmatched: 1. The germline V gene has CDR1 MNHEY and CDR2 SVGEGT. The CDR3 DNA follows: TGTGCCAGCAGTTACTTGACAGGGGGCAGCAATCAGCCCCAGCATTTT. Translation: CASSYLTGGSNQPQHF.

The chain uses TRBV25-1 and TRBJ1-5; tentative D call: TRBD1 (5 bases). Between the trimmed V and J ends, which lost 3 bases and 4 bases, there was a span of 10 bases. Germline assignment: CDR1 MGHDK and CDR2 SYGVNS. The CDR3 has 14 amino acids. The CDR3 region has the DNA TGTGCCAGCAGTGATCCCGGGGCAAATCAGCCCCAGCATTTT. Protein product: CASSDPGANQPQHF.

This chain joins TRBV19 and TRBJ1-2; D possibly corresponds to TRBD1 (6 bases). The length of the CDR3 is 15 residues. The ends were cut back, 7 bases at V and 4 bases at J, with 19 bases in the middle. CDR1 LNHDA and CDR2 SQIVND come from the germline V gene (reference sequence). The CDR3 sequence is CASTQEGGIGYGYTF. CDR3 DNA: TGTGCCAGTACCCAGGAGGGGGGAATCGGCTATGGCTACACCTTC.

J is TRBJ1-1 and V is TRBV4-2, with a tentative D call TRBD1 (5 bases). With 3 bases removed from V and 1 base from J, the gap between germline ends came to 30 bases. The length of the CDR3 is 21 residues. Per the germline V gene, CDR1 is LGHNA and CDR2 is YNFKEQ. CDR3 amino acids: CASSQIPGPKSGRPPNTEAFF. CDR3 in DNA: TGTGCCAGCAGCCAGATCCCTGGCCCAAAGTCGGGGCGTCCCCCGAACACTGAAGCTTTCTTT.

Details on this clone: The sample contains more than one DNA sequence encoding this CDR3. This sequence joins TRBV11-2 and TRBJ2-1; D is ambiguous. The V end was cut by 3 bases, the J end by 5 bases, with 5 bases between. The CDR3 is made up of 12 amino acids. CDR1 is SGHAT, CDR2 FQNNGV, per germline. CDR3 bases: TGTGCCAGCAGCTTTTCCAACAATGAGCAGTTCTTC. It yields the protein CASSFSNNEQFF. Together with reference TRBV11-2 and TRBJ2-1, the CDR3 gives the full variable domain: EAGVAQSPRYKIIEKRQSVAFWCNPISGHATLYWYQQILGQGPKLLIQFQNNGVVDDSQLPKDRFSAERLKGVDSTLKIQPAKLEDSAVYLCASSFSNNEQFFGPGTRLTVL.

The J gene is TRBJ2-5, the V gene TRBV7-2; 7 nucleotides agree with TRBD2. This CDR3 is 15 amino acids long. The J segment lost 0 bases and the V segment lost 5 bases, leaving 6 bases of the junction unmatched. The germline V gene has CDR1 SGHTA and CDR2 FQGNSA. The CDR3, as DNA: TGTGCCAGCAGCCCCTCGCGGGGGAACCAAGAGACCCAGTACTTC. The encoded protein is CASSPSRGNQETQYF.

This sequence joins TRBV15 and TRBJ2-4, with 9 bases identical to TRBD1. The CDR3 is 14 amino acids. The V segment lost 8 bases and the J segment 9 bases; nucleotides outside the gene matches: 11. Germline CDR1 is LNHNV and CDR2 is YYDKDF (reference sequence). CDR3 nucleotide sequence: TGTGCCACCTCAACAGGGGGCGCACCTGGCATTCAGTACTTC. Translating it yields CATSTGGAPGIQYF.

The chain is built from TRBV30 and TRBJ1-2; tentatively, D is TRBD1 (6 bases). The ends were cut back, 0 bases at V and 7 bases at J, with 15 bases in the middle. Germline CDR1 GTSNPN, CDR2 SVGIG (reference sequence). The CDR3 consists of 14 residues. The CDR3 nucleotides are TGTGCCTGGAGTGTGAGCTGGGGGGCCGGTGGCTACACCTTC. It encodes CAWSVSWGAGGYTF.

This chain links TRBV27 with TRBJ2-3, with a possible D match to TRBD2 (5 bases). Germline V CDR1 and CDR2: MNHEY, SMNVEV (reference sequence). The length of the CDR3 is 15 residues. V was pared by 6 bases and J by 3 bases, with 16 bases between. As DNA, the CDR3 is TGTGCCAGCAGCCGACGGGGTGAGGGAACAGATACGCAGTATTTT. Residues: CASSRRGEGTDTQYF.

This rearrangement joins TRBV18 to TRBJ2-1; no firm D call. CDR3 length: 14 residues. Trimming stripped 0 bases from V and 4 bases from J, with 7 bases between. CDR1 and CDR2 (germline): KGHSH, LQKENI. The CDR3 DNA reads as TGTGCCAGCTCACCACCTGTCAGATACAATGAGCAGTTCTTC. It specifies CASSPPVRYNEQFF.

V is TRBV10-1 and J is TRBJ2-3; TRBD2 matches 7 bases. The V gene end was trimmed by 10 bases and the J gene end by 4 bases; junction bases not matched to a gene: 14. CDR1 WNHNN and CDR2 SYGVQD come from the germline V gene (reference sequence). The CDR3 has 15 residues. CDR3 DNA sequence: TGCGCCACCAAAGCAGGTGCGGGAGACGCAGATACGCAGTATTTT. The encoded protein is CATKAGAGDADTQYF.

This chain links TRBV5-1 with TRBJ2-5; D not resolved. Germline V gene data show CDR1 as SGHRS and CDR2 as YFSETQ. This CDR3 contains 12 residues. Trimming took 0 bases from V and 7 from J, leaving 7 bases between them. The CDR3 sequence is CASSLGAGTQYF. Written as DNA, the CDR3 is TGCGCCAGCAGCTTGGGGGCTGGGACCCAGTACTTC. Looking up the rest from reference TRBV5-1 and TRBJ2-5 gives the full variable domain: KAGVTQTPRYLIKTRGQQVTLSCSPISGHRSVSWYQQTPGQGLQFLFEYFSETQRNKGNFPGRFSGRQFSNSRSEMNVSTLELGDSALYLCASSLGAGTQYFGPGTRLLVL.

This clone was seen a single time. The V and J genes are TRBV2 and TRBJ2-1; the match to TRBD2 covers 10 bases. There are 14 residues in the CDR3. Trimming took 8 bases from V and 9 from J; bases not matched to a gene: 10. CDR1 is SNHLY, CDR2 FYNNEI, per germline. CDR3 coding DNA: TGTGCCAGCCTTCCTAGCGGGGGACGGAGTGAGCAGTTCTTC. Translating it yields CASLPSGGRSEQFF.

The V and J genes are TRBV5-1 and TRBJ2-6; D is uncertain. The V end was cut by 0 bases, the J end by 2 bases, with 9 bases between. CDR3 size: 16 residues. Germline V gene sequence: CDR1 SGHRS, CDR2 YFSETQ. The CDR3 coding sequence is TGCGCCAGCAGCTTGGCAGCTAGGGCTGGGGCCAACGTCCTGACTTTC. Encoded protein: CASSLAARAGANVLTF.

V usage is TRBV6-5 and J usage is TRBJ1-2; D is unresolved. V was shortened by 4 bases and J by 4 bases, with 10 bases between the two germline ends. The length of the CDR3 is 13 residues. Germline V gene data show CDR1 as MNHEY and CDR2 as SVGAGI. This chain's CDR3 is CASSLGQLYGYTF. In DNA, the CDR3 is TGTGCCAGCAGTTTGGGCCAGCTCTATGGCTACACCTTC.

This chain links TRBV14 with TRBJ2-5; 9 positions agree with TRBD2. V gave up 5 bases and J gave up 5 bases; unmatched junction bases: 9. Germline V gives CDR1 SGHDN, CDR2 FVKESK. The CDR3 is 15 residues long. The CDR3 here is CASSWLGAGGETQYF. The CDR3 coding sequence is TGTGCCAGCAGCTGGCTCGGTGCGGGAGGGGAGACCCAGTACTTC.

The chain recombines TRBV27 with TRBJ1-1; 9 positions match TRBD1. CDR3 length: 15 amino acids. Germline V gives CDR1 MNHEY, CDR2 SMNVEV (reference sequence). The trim removed 5 bases at V and 4 bases at J, leaving 8 bases unmatched. The CDR3 nucleotides are TGTGCCAGCAGTCCGTTCACAGGGGGCGGCACTGAAGCTTTCTTT. Amino acids: CASSPFTGGGTEAFF.

The V gene is TRBV5-1, the J gene TRBJ2-2, with a possible D match to TRBD2 (5 bases). CDR1 and CDR2 (germline): SGHRS, YFSETQ. CDR3 length equals 14 residues. The ends were cut back, 4 bases at V and 4 bases at J, with 11 bases in the middle. The CDR3 here is CASSAGQATGELFF. The CDR3 DNA follows: TGCGCCAGCAGCGCGGGCCAGGCCACCGGGGAGCTGTTTTTT.

The chain couples TRBV7-9 to TRBJ2-7; D unclear. Germline CDR1 is SEHNR and CDR2 is FQNEAQ (reference sequence). Trimming removed 5 bases from V and 4 bases from J, with 18 bases in between. CDR3 length: 15 residues. CDR3 bases: TGTGCCAGCAGCCCCGGCAGCTTGGAAACTTACGAGCAGTACTTC. Translating gives CASSPGSLETYEQYF.

The chain uses TRBV3-1 (or the pseudogene TRBV3-2) and TRBJ1-1, with TRBD1 identical over 8 bases. Germline-derived CDR1 and CDR2 are LGHDT and YNNKEL (reference sequence). The CDR3 runs to 14 residues. V lost 4 bases to trimming and J lost 0 bases; unmatched junction nucleotides: 1. The CDR3: CASSRTGLNTEAFF. In DNA form, the CDR3 reads TGTGCCAGCAGCCGGACAGGGCTGAACACTGAAGCTTTCTTT.

This clone was counted a single time. The chain combines TRBV5-6 with TRBJ2-7, with 13 bases that match TRBD2. Germline V lookup: CDR1 SGHDT, CDR2 YYEEEE. The trim removed 2 bases at V and 6 bases at J, leaving 5 bases unmatched. The CDR3 has 15 residues. CDR3 nucleotides: TGTGCCAGCAGCTTTAGGACTAGCGGGGGAGTCGAGCAGTACTTC. This codes for CASSFRTSGGVEQYF.